The 13 T cell receptor beta chains below all came from one sample that was sequenced in a study of glioma-infiltrating T cells. Using RNA template, CDR3s of TCR alpha and beta were amplified with iRepertoire arm-PCR. MiXCR, run by TCRdb on the multiplex PCR reads, gives a single entry per CDR3 protein. Of approximately 400,000 distinct CDR3 sequences in the sample, 41% are singletons; the top ten hold approximately 12%. Sequenced: glioma tissue, nonneoplastic brain tissue, or PBMCs (not recorded which). These receptors originate from a human donor with low-grade glioma or glioblastoma, undergoing nonglioma brain surgery, or in good health (not recorded which).

This clonotype was seen only a few times. The chain joins TRBV4-3 to TRBJ1-4; 8 positions match TRBD1. Germline-derived CDR1 and CDR2 are LGHNA and YSLEER. J gave up 7 bases and V 4 bases, and 8 bases lay outside the gene matches. The CDR3 contains 15 residues. CDR3 loop: CASSLTGGTVEKLFF. CDR3 nucleotides: TGCGCCAGCAGCCTCACAGGGGGTACAGTTGAAAAACTGTTTTTT.

This clonotype appeared a single time. The chain employs TRBV13 and TRBJ2-7; D possibly corresponds to TRBD1 (5 bases). V was cut by 5 bases and J by 2 bases, with 13 bases left in between. CDR3 length: 14 residues. Germline values: CDR1 PRHDT, CDR2 FYEKMQ (reference sequence). This CDR3 reads CASSVDPGTYEQYF. The CDR3 nucleotides are TGTGCCAGCAGCGTAGATCCAGGGACCTACGAGCAGTACTTC.

The table lists this clonotype with many counts. The V and J genes are TRBV28 and TRBJ2-1, with D possibly TRBD1 on 6 matching bases. Germline CDR1 is MDHEN and CDR2 is SYDVKM. CDR3 length: 17 residues. V dropped 5 bases and J dropped 2 bases, with 19 bases sitting between them. In nucleotides, the CDR3 is TGTGCCAGCAGTCCCCGTTCCTCGGGACAAACCTACAATGAGCAGTTCTTC. Translating gives CASSPRSSGQTYNEQFF.

Details on this clonotype: An end of the junction does not agree with germline; a read error may underlie this. This chain uses TRBV28 with TRBJ2-7, with TRBD1 matching over 9 bases. Per germline, CDR1 MDHEN and CDR2 SYDVKM. CDR3 length equals 18 residues. As DNA, the CDR3 is TGTGCCAGCAGTACACACTCTTGGGACAGGGAACCCACCTACGAGAAGTACTTC. Its translation is CASSTHSWDREPTYEKYF.

J is TRBJ1-3 and V is TRBV7-2; D is unresolved. The CDR3 spans 15 residues. CDR1 SGHTA and CDR2 FQGNSA come from the germline V gene. The V end was cut by 1 base, the J end by 4 bases, with 11 bases between. The CDR3, as DNA: TGTGCCAGCAGCTTAGGCGGCCTCTCAGGAAACACCATATATTTT. Residues: CASSLGGLSGNTIYF.

To note about this clonotype: This may stem from a read error, because a much larger clone lies one nucleotide away. The chain recombines TRBV20-1 with TRBJ1-5; possibly TRBD1 for D (5 bases). The CDR3 length is 12 residues. Germline-derived CDR1 and CDR2 are DFQATT and SNEGSKA (reference sequence). The CDR3: CSAITGNQPKHF. CDR3 sequence (DNA): TGCAGTGCTATCACAGGCAATCAGCCCAAGCATTTT.

This clonotype has just one count. This clone may be a read error of a much larger clone one base away. This chain connects TRBV20-1 to TRBJ1-5; D is uncertain. The CDR3 length is 11 residues. Trimming stripped 7 bases from V and 6 bases from J, with 10 bases between. Germline values: CDR1 DFQATT, CDR2 SNEGSKA (reference sequence). CDR3: CSDSSGQPQHF. The CDR3 nucleotides read TGCAGTGATAGCTCAGGTCAGCCCCAGCATTTT.

This chain links TRBV28 with TRBJ1-6; 9 bases fit TRBD1. The V gene's germline CDR1 is MDHEN and CDR2 SYDVKM. The length of the CDR3 is 15 residues. V lost 6 bases to trimming and J lost 7 bases; unmatched junction nucleotides: 7. The CDR3 loop is CASSGDRVRNSPLHF. The CDR3 region has the DNA TGTGCCAGCAGCGGGGACAGGGTACGCAATTCACCCCTCCACTTT.

Only a few counts were recorded for this clonotype. The rearrangement joins TRBV20-1 to TRBJ2-7, with 8 bases aligning to TRBD2. CDR3 length: 13 amino acids. CDR1 DFQATT and CDR2 SNEGSKA come from the germline V gene (reference sequence). V lost 2 bases, J lost 1 base, and 1 base stayed unmatched. This chain's CDR3 is CSARIAGSYEQYF. In DNA, the CDR3 is TGCAGTGCTAGAATAGCGGGGTCCTACGAGCAGTACTTC.

The CDR3 here is CASSLGMPQHF. The CDR3 DNA reads as TGTGCCAGCAGTTTAGGTATGCCCCAGCATTTT. The chain links TRBV28 to TRBJ1-5; D is ambiguous. CDR3 length: 11 amino acids. CDR1 and CDR2 (germline): MDHEN, SYDVKM. Trimming cost V 2 bases and J 9 bases, with 5 bases left between them.

This clonotype was detected only a few times. This rearrangement joins TRBV6-1 to TRBJ2-7; D ambiguous. From germline, CDR1 is MNHNS and CDR2 SASEGT. The germline V and J ends were trimmed by 5 bases and 3 bases, with 20 bases remaining between them. The CDR3 has 16 amino acids. The CDR3 reads CASSRPLGRDIYEQYF. The CDR3 DNA reads as TGTGCCAGCAGTCGCCCGCTAGGGCGTGACATCTACGAGCAGTACTTC.

V gene TRBV12-3 or TRBV12-4 combines with J gene TRBJ1-1, with TRBD1 matching 8 bases. V lost 2 bases, J lost 4 bases, and 3 bases stayed unmatched. This CDR3 region has 14 residues. As DNA, the CDR3 is TGTGCCAGCAGTTTACAGGGGGCTGGCACTGAAGCTTTCTTT. It encodes CASSLQGAGTEAFF.

This clonotype was picked up many times. The chain carries TRBV27 and TRBJ2-2; D unclear. Trimming left V 7 bases short and J 3 bases short, with 3 bases between. The CDR3 contains 11 residues. Germline CDR1 reads MNHEY; CDR2 reads SMNVEV (reference sequence). The CDR3 spells CASKDTGELFF. CDR3 coding DNA: TGTGCCAGCAAGGACACCGGGGAGCTGTTTTTT.